The entry that follows covers one TCR beta chain sequence. This record comes from a study of cytomegalovirus exposure and HLA in healthy donors. Primers: 60 Vbeta forward and 13 Jbeta reverse. Only in-frame clones appear in the TCRdb table, and some are missing; sequencing was by immunoSEQ multiplex PCR. This table holds around 140,000 clones, 65% to 85% found once. CDR1 is LNHNV, CDR2 YYDKDF, per germline (reference sequence). V lost 2 bases and J lost 5, with 4 bases in between. The length of the CDR3 is 12 residues. The sequence was collected from a man in his forties or fifties in good health and CMV-seronegative. The chain carries TRBV15 and TRBJ1-5; D remains unclear. The sequenced sample was PBMCs. The CDR3 loop is CATSRPDQPQHF. In nucleotides, the CDR3 is TGTGCCACCAGCAGACCAGATCAGCCCCAGCATTTT.